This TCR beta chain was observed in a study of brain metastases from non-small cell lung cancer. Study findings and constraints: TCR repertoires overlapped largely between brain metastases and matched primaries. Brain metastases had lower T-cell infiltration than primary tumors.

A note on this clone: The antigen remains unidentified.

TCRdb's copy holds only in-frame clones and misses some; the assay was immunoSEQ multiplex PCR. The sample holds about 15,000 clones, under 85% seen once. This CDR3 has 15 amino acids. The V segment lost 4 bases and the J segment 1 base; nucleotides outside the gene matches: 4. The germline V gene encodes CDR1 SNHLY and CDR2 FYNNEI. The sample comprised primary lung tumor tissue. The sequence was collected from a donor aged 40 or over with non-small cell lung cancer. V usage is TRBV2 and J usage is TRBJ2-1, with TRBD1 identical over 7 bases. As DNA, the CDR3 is TGTGCCAGCAGTGGACAGGGCGATTCCTACAATGAGCAGTTCTTC. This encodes CASSGQGDSYNEQFF.